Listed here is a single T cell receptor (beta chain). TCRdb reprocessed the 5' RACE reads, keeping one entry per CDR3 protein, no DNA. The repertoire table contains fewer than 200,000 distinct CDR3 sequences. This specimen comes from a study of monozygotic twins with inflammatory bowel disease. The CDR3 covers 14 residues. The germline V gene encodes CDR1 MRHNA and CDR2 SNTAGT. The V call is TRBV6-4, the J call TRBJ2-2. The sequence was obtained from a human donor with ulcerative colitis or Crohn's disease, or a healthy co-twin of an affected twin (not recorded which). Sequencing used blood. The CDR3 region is CASSDSAETGELFF.